In its sample, the clone carrying this TCR beta chain was seen many times. Germline CDR1 MNHEY, CDR2 SMNVEV (reference sequence). There are 14 residues in the CDR3. V was clipped by 4 bases and J by 6 bases, with 15 bases between them. Sample time point: pre-sensitization, week 0. The treatment is: therapeutic diphenylcyclopropenone sensitization with weekly scalp DPC. Blood collection took place prior to placing each patch test. Participating donors were patients with alopecia, aged 18 to 70 years, considered appropriate candidates for DPC. MiXCR, applied by TCRdb to the RACE reads, yields one record per CDR3 protein. Of about 250,000 distinct CDR3 sequences listed, 7.5% to 9% are singletons. The data are from a study of human T cells and chemical hapten exposure.

The chain recombines TRBV27 with TRBJ1-2; tentatively, D is TRBD1 (5 bases). The receptor's source is a young man with alopecia areata. Some clones in this sample may be carry-over from other donors' samples. The sequences come from whole blood, collected in connection with sensitization to the hapten diphenylcyclopropenone (DPC). The CDR3 loop is CASSSTQGVDGYTF. The CDR3 nucleotides are TGTGCCAGCAGTTCCACCCAGGGTGTGGATGGCTACACCTTC.